This TCR beta chain was captured in a study of T cell repertoires in cytomegalovirus infection (dated by TCRdb to the late 2010s). Background for the entire study: Because public TCR beta signatures pointed to carriage of CMV infection together with the matching HLA type, the HLA type of each donor mattered for the analysis. Findings and caveats that apply to the study as a whole: The ex vivo response was dominated by HLA-C-restricted CMV-specific TCR beta clonotypes, which also provided the single most frequent clonotype in two of eight donors. Cumulative frequency of public TCR beta family members discriminated carriers of CMV infection plus the relevant HLA type in this cohort and an independent roughly 320-donor cohort.

Sequencing was performed on an Illumina HiSeq 1500. The public reads were reprocessed in TCRdb via fastp at Q25 and MiXCR, keeping in-frame beta chains. Entries that share a CDR3 protein sequence are merged under the most common genes and DNA. Within this sample are under 850,000 distinct CDR3 sequences, with approximately 34% of them counted one time only. The biggest ten clones account for around 2.6% of the sample. The CDR3 spans 16 residues, from the cysteine through the phenylalanine. The entry retains the CDR3 DNA only, 48 bases that are in frame from base 1. For CDR1 and CDR2, the germline V gene (reference sequence) lists LNHDA and SQIVND. Clipping removes 3 bases from V and 4 bases from J, with 7 as the unmatched junction base count. This clonotype was recorded a few times. Its antigen is still unknown. The input lacks base qualities; no much larger clone sits a single base away.

The chain was built from TRBV19 and TRBJ2-3, with 10 bases matching TRBD2. The TCR was taken from a human donor in good health (CMV status not recorded). Some clones in this sample may be carry-over from other donors' samples. The sequenced sample was PBMCs. The bases read TGTGCCAGTAGTATTAACGGACTAGCGGACTCAGATACGCAGTATTTT. This sequence encodes CASSINGLADSDTQYF. Beyond the CDR3, the reference TRBV19 and TRBJ2-3 genes provide the residues; the full variable domain reads: DGGITQSPKYLFRKEGQNVTLSCEQNLNHDAMYWYRQDPGQGLRLIYYSQIVNDFQKGDIAEGYSVSREKKESFPLTVTSAQKNPTAFYLCASSINGLADSDTQYFGPGTRLTVL.